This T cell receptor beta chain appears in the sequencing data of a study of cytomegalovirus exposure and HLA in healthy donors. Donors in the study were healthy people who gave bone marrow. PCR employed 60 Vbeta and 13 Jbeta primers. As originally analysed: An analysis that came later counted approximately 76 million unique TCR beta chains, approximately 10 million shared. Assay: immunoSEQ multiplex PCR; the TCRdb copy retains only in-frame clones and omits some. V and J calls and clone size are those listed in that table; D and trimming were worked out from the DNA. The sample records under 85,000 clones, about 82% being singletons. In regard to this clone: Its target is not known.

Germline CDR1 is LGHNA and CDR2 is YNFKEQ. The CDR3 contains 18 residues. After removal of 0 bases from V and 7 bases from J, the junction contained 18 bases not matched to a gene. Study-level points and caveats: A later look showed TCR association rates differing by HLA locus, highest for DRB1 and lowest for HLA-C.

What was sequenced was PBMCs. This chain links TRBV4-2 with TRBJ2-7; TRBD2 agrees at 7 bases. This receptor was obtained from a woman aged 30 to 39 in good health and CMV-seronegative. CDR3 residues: CASSQDMASGTLSGEQYF. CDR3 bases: TGTGCCAGCAGCCAAGATATGGCTAGCGGTACCCTATCAGGAGAGCAGTACTTC.